This TCR beta chain was identified during a study of T-cell memory formation after mild COVID-19. About the research overall: Largely donor-specific TCR clusters were found.

Notes on this clonotype: The target antigen is unknown.

Each CDR3 protein gets one entry after TCRdb re-called the 5' RACE reads with MiXCR. The sample lists 150,000 to 200,000 distinct CDR3 sequences, about a fifth occurring once. General observations from the study: Some responding clones appeared in pre-infection memory, suggesting cross-reactive memory joined.

The sequencing input was PBMCs or a T cell subset sorted from them (not recorded which). This receptor was obtained from a man younger than 30 who had mild COVID-19 (a few samples of this study predate the infection). Cell type and time point are not known.

CDR3 region: CSARRQSYGYTF. As DNA, the CDR3 is TGCAGTGCTAGAAGACAGAGCTATGGCTACACCTTC. The V and J genes are TRBV20-1 and TRBJ1-2; D is possibly TRBD1 (5 bases). Trimming left V 2 bases short and J 4 bases short, with 8 bases between. The CDR3 has 12 residues. Germline V gene lookup returns CDR1 DFQATT and CDR2 SNEGSKA (reference sequence).